One and the same sample provided the 17 T cell receptor beta chains below, sequenced in a study of CD8+CD57+ T cells in acquired aplastic anemia. Both TCR beta VDJ combination and CDR3 sequence profiling were carried out. Genomic DNA was the template for this profiling. In TCRdb, the reads were re-called with MiXCR into one record per CDR3 protein. The repertoire holds 400,000 to 500,000 distinct CDR3 sequences, with around 68% as singletons. Material: sorted CD4+, CD8+, or CD8+CD57+ T cells (not recorded which) from PBMCs. Receptors were obtained from a human donor in good health, serving as a control.

On this clonotype itself: One junction end disagrees with the germline gene, perhaps due to a read error. V gene TRBV2 combines with J gene TRBJ1-6; TRBD1 matches at 8 bases. The CDR3 is 14 residues long. Germline loops: CDR1 SNHLY, CDR2 FYNNEI. CDR3 nucleotides: TGCGCCAGCAGCCATGACAGGGGTTATTCACCCCCCCAGTTT. Amino acid sequence: CASSHDRGYSPPQF.

The genes are TRBV7-9 and TRBJ2-7, with 7 bases matching TRBD2. Germline CDR1 reads SEHNR; CDR2 reads FQNEAQ (reference sequence). This CDR3 spans 14 amino acids. V was clipped by 6 bases and J by 5 bases; unmatched bases: 10. CDR3 protein: CASSFEREADEQYF. CDR3 DNA sequence: TGTGCCAGCAGTTTTGAACGGGAGGCGGACGAGCAGTACTTC.

On this clonotype: Relative to the germline gene, one junction end is altered; a read error may explain this. The V call is TRBV7-8, the J call TRBJ2-1, with TRBD1 matching 7 bases. This CDR3 spans 14 amino acids. CDR1 and CDR2 (germline): SGHVS, FQNEAQ. The CDR3 spells CASSELTGSGEQHF. CDR3 DNA sequence: TGTGCCAGCAGCGAATTGACAGGGTCGGGTGAGCAGCACTTC.

V usage is TRBV20-1 and J usage is TRBJ2-5; 8 bases fit TRBD1. Germline CDR1 reads DFQATT; CDR2 reads SNEGSKA (reference sequence). CDR3 length: 14 amino acids. The V segment lost 5 bases and the J segment 7 bases; nucleotides outside the gene matches: 12. The CDR3 here is CSARQGRSDTTQYF. The CDR3 DNA reads as TGCAGTGCTCGACAGGGGAGGTCAGATACGACCCAGTACTTC.

The chain links TRBV7-9 to TRBJ2-7, with TRBD2 matching over 10 bases. The germline V gene has CDR1 SEHNR and CDR2 FQNEAQ (reference sequence). V lost 6 bases and J lost 2; bases outside the gene matches: 7. The CDR3 runs 15 residues. Written as DNA, the CDR3 is TGTGCCAGCAGTGAGGGACTAGCGAAAACCTACGAGCAGTACTTC. This sequence encodes CASSEGLAKTYEQYF.

The chain couples TRBV7-9 to TRBJ1-6, with D perhaps TRBD1 (5 bases). The length of the CDR3 is 15 residues. V was cut by 4 bases and J by 7 bases, with 14 bases left in between. Germline V CDR1 and CDR2: SEHNR, FQNEAQ (reference sequence). CDR3 DNA: TGTGCCAGCAGCTCACTACAGGTGTCAAATTCACCCCTCCACTTT. Encoded protein: CASSSLQVSNSPLHF.

To note about this clonotype: The junction differs from germline at one of its ends, possibly a read error. The chain is built from TRBV9 and TRBJ2-7; 8 nucleotides match TRBD2. The CDR3 sequence is 14 residues long. Germline V gives CDR1 SGDLS, CDR2 YYNGEE. The CDR3 loop reads CAISVSGLDYGQYF. The CDR3 DNA sequence: TGTGCCATCAGCGTGTCGGGACTAGACTACGGGCAGTACTTC.

A single count supports this clonotype. This chain uses TRBV6-6 with TRBJ1-2, with a weak D call TRBD1 (5 bases). Germline lookup yields CDR1 MNHNY and CDR2 SVGAGI (reference sequence). The CDR3 has 15 amino acids. Trimming pared 6 bases from V and 4 bases from J, leaving 18 bases between. The CDR3 region is CASSRDSGSVYGYTF. In DNA, the CDR3 is TGTGCCAGCAGCCGGGACTCAGGGAGCGTCTATGGCTACACCTTC.

A few counts support this clonotype. The chain couples TRBV30 to TRBJ1-3, with unresolved D. Germline assignment: CDR1 GTSNPN and CDR2 SVGIG (reference sequence). Trimming cost V 3 bases and J 0 bases, with 12 bases left between them. This CDR3 has 15 amino acids. This chain's CDR3 is CAWRPPGPSGNTIYF. The CDR3 DNA reads as TGTGCCTGGAGACCACCAGGACCCTCTGGAAACACCATATATTTT.

The V and J genes are TRBV5-1 and TRBJ1-4; the D is unclear. Per germline, CDR1 SGHRS and CDR2 YFSETQ. V was pared by 0 bases and J by 10 bases, with 13 bases between. CDR3 length equals 14 residues. The CDR3 loop is CASSLESLNTKLFF. The CDR3 nucleotides read TGCGCCAGCAGCTTGGAGTCCTTAAACACAAAACTGTTTTTT. Variable domain in full (rest from reference TRBV5-1 and TRBJ1-4): KAGVTQTPRYLIKTRGQQVTLSCSPISGHRSVSWYQQTPGQGLQFLFEYFSETQRNKGNFPGRFSGRQFSNSRSEMNVSTLELGDSALYLCASSLESLNTKLFFGSGTQLSVL.

This clonotype was observed many times. The rearrangement links TRBV20-1 to TRBJ1-3, with TRBD1 as a possible D gene (6 bases). The CDR3 runs to 15 residues. Per germline, CDR1 DFQATT and CDR2 SNEGSKA (reference sequence). Trimming pared 0 bases from V and 4 bases from J, leaving 13 bases between. The CDR3 region has the DNA TGCAGTGCTAGAGATCTTACAGGGTCCGGAAACACCATATATTTT. Encoded protein: CSARDLTGSGNTIYF.

On this clonotype: The CDR3 does not close with the conserved phenylalanine or tryptophan, likely indicating a read error. Because the CDR3's place on the DNA is in doubt, the DNA is left out and the CDR3 is given as listed by TCRdb. V usage is TRBV19 and J usage is TRBJ1-5. 15 amino acids form the CDR3, both terminal residues included. CDR1 LNHDA and CDR2 SQIVND come from the germline V gene (reference sequence). This CDR3 reads CASSISARNSHLHFG.

CDR3 protein: CSDPLRGQTNYGYTF. The CDR3 DNA is TGCAGCGATCCTCTACGGGGACAGACTAACTATGGCTACACCTTC. This chain links TRBV20-1 with TRBJ1-2; 7 bases are shared with TRBD1. Germline assignment: CDR1 DFQATT and CDR2 SNEGSKA (reference sequence). The CDR3 loop spans 15 amino acids.

This chain links TRBV19 with TRBJ2-7, with D perhaps assigned TRBD1 or TRBD2 (6 bases each). Germline CDR1 reads LNHDA; CDR2 reads SQIVND (reference sequence). The CDR3 spans 14 residues. V lost 2 bases to trimming and J lost 3 bases, with 11 bases between them. CDR3: CASSISGGGYEQYF. The CDR3 DNA follows: TGTGCCAGTAGTATAAGCGGAGGGGGCTACGAGCAGTACTTC.

Turning to this clonotype: At one boundary the junction diverges from the germline segment, which might be a read error. For the CDR3, the DNA is TGTGCCAGCAGCCCGGGAACCCTCCAACCCCTCCACCTTTTT. This sequence encodes CASSPGTLQPLHLF. The chain joins TRBV7-2 to TRBJ1-6; no reliable D call. Per germline, CDR1 SGHTA and CDR2 FQGNSA. The CDR3 has 14 amino acids.

The chain couples TRBV25-1 to TRBJ2-1, with a weak D call TRBD2 (6 bases). The germline V and J ends were trimmed by 5 bases and 15 bases, with 17 bases remaining between them. Germline lookup yields CDR1 MGHDK and CDR2 SYGVNS. The CDR3 covers 12 residues. This CDR3 is CASSSRRDLLFF. The DNA of the CDR3 is TGTGCCAGCAGTTCAAGGAGGGATTTGTTGTTCTTC.

Remarks on this clonotype: Germline and junction disagree at one end, which may indicate a read error. The rearrangement joins TRBV7-2 to TRBJ2-3; 7 nucleotides align to TRBD1. This CDR3 has 14 amino acids. Germline V gives CDR1 SGHTA, CDR2 FQGNSA. The CDR3 loop is CASSLFEATGLQFF. DNA for the CDR3: TGTGCCAGCAGCTTATTTGAAGCGACAGGGCTACAGTTTTTT.